This T cell receptor (beta chain) was captured by sequencing in a study of T cell repertoires in cytomegalovirus infection. TCRdb itself ran the reads through MiXCR, one entry per CDR3 protein. In the table there are more than 650,000 distinct CDR3 sequences, 35% to 45% of which are singletons. Losses at the gene ends were 5 bases for V and 8 bases for J; bases not matched to a gene: 5. The germline CDR1 and CDR2 sequences are WSHSY and SAAADI. CDR3 size: 13 residues. This clonotype showed up just once. The J gene is TRBJ1-1, the V gene TRBV10-2; 10 bases fit TRBD1. The sample taken for sequencing was PBMCs. This receptor was identified in a human donor in good health (CMV status not recorded). Some clones in this sample may be carry-over from other donors' samples. CDR3 bases: TGCGCCAGCAGTAAGGGACAGGGGCTCGAAGCTTTCTTT. Translated: CASSKGQGLEAFF.